A selection of T cell receptor beta chains follows, all from one sample in a study of blood T cell repertoires in COVID-19. Assay: immunoSEQ multiplex PCR; the TCRdb copy retains only in-frame clones and omits some. The table has 320,000 or so clones, around 85% seen once. Material for sequencing was PBMCs or T cells enriched from blood (not recorded which). These receptors were collected from a woman aged 30 to 39 who had been exposed to COVID-19. CDR3s include the opening cysteine and the closing phenylalanine or tryptophan. A D gene is named only where the DNA matches it firmly. Only some rows state a clone size, as once, few, many or a class for expanded clones.

CDR3aa: CASSPQGRGQPQHF
CDR3nt: TGTGCCAGCTCACCCCAAGGGAGGGGTCAGCCCCAGCATTTT
abundance: -
v_gene: TRBV25-1
len: 14
d_gene: -
j_gene: TRBJ1-5

CDR3aa: CASSVDTGGAGPTNTEAFF
CDR3nt: TGTGCCAGCAGCGTAGATACAGGGGGCGCGGGTCCCACTAACACTGAAGCTTTCTTT
abundance: -
v_gene: TRBV9
len: 19
d_gene: TRBD1
j_gene: TRBJ1-1

CDR3aa: CASSLKGTGNTIYF
CDR3nt: TGTGCCAGCAGTTTAAAGGGGACTGGAAACACCATATATTTT
abundance: few
v_gene: TRBV28
len: 14
d_gene: -
j_gene: TRBJ1-3

CDR3aa: CASSQVMVPDEQFF
CDR3nt: TGTGCCAGCAGCCAAGTGATGGTCCCGGATGAGCAGTTCTTC
abundance: once
v_gene: TRBV4-2
len: 14
d_gene: -
j_gene: TRBJ2-1

CDR3aa: CASESRDRGLGQPQHF
CDR3nt: TGTGCCAGTGAATCCCGGGACAGGGGGCTCGGTCAGCCCCAGCATTTT
abundance: -
v_gene: TRBV19
len: 16
d_gene: TRBD1
j_gene: TRBJ1-5

CDR3aa: CASSLSTGAEAFF
CDR3nt: TGTGCCAGCAGCTTATCGACAGGGGCTGAAGCTTTCTTT
abundance: once
v_gene: TRBV7-8
len: 13
d_gene: TRBD1
j_gene: TRBJ1-1

CDR3aa: CASSERLAGSTGELFF
CDR3nt: TGTGCCAGCAGTGAGAGACTAGCGGGAAGCACCGGGGAGCTGTTTTTT
abundance: -
v_gene: TRBV6-4
len: 16
d_gene: TRBD2
j_gene: TRBJ2-2

CDR3aa: CASGYQGAVNTEAFF
CDR3nt: TGTGCCAGCGGTTACCAGGGGGCGGTGAACACTGAAGCTTTCTTT
abundance: -
v_gene: TRBV28
len: 15
d_gene: TRBD1
j_gene: TRBJ1-1

CDR3aa: CASSLHVPDRDYF
CDR3nt: TGTGCCAGCAGTTTACACGTCCCAGACAGGGATTATTTT
abundance: -
v_gene: TRBV28
len: 13
d_gene: TRBD1
j_gene: TRBJ2-3

CDR3aa: CASSQGSAGGRSYEQYF
CDR3nt: TGTGCCAGCAGCCAAGGAAGCGCGGGGGGGCGGTCCTACGAGCAGTACTTC
abundance: -
v_gene: TRBV3-1/TRBV3-2
len: 17
d_gene: TRBD2
j_gene: TRBJ2-7

CDR3aa: CACHGGRKIDEQYF
CDR3nt: TGTGCCTGCCATGGGGGGAGAAAAATTGACGAGCAGTACTTC
abundance: once
v_gene: TRBV30
len: 14
d_gene: -
j_gene: TRBJ2-7

CDR3aa: CASSLAETTSLFF
CDR3nt: TGCGCCAGCAGCTTAGCGGAGACGACATCGCTGTTTTTT
abundance: -
v_gene: TRBV5-1
len: 13
d_gene: -
j_gene: TRBJ1-4

CDR3aa: CASSQETAYGYTF
CDR3nt: TGTGCCAGCAGCCAAGAAACAGCCTATGGCTACACCTTC
abundance: once
v_gene: TRBV3-1/TRBV3-2
len: 13
d_gene: -
j_gene: TRBJ1-2

CDR3aa: CAISEKGTASGSYEQYF
CDR3nt: TGTGCCATCAGTGAGAAGGGGACGGCTAGCGGGAGCTACGAGCAGTACTTC
abundance: -
v_gene: TRBV10-3
len: 17
d_gene: TRBD2
j_gene: TRBJ2-7

CDR3aa: CASRPDKVRNQPQHF
CDR3nt: TGTGCCAGCAGACCCGACAAGGTGAGAAATCAGCCCCAGCATTTT
abundance: few
v_gene: TRBV28
len: 15
d_gene: -
j_gene: TRBJ1-5

CDR3aa: CAWSPGAGGYGNTIYF
CDR3nt: TGTGCCTGGTCCCCGGGGGCAGGGGGATATGGAAACACCATATATTTT
abundance: -
v_gene: TRBV30
len: 16
d_gene: TRBD1
j_gene: TRBJ1-3

CDR3aa: CASSPRTPENTEAFF
CDR3nt: TGTGCCAGTAGTCCGCGGACACCGGAGAACACTGAAGCTTTCTTT
abundance: -
v_gene: TRBV19
len: 15
d_gene: -
j_gene: TRBJ1-1

CDR3aa: CASRDIYGYTF
CDR3nt: TGTGCCAGTAGGGACATCTATGGCTACACCTTC
abundance: -
v_gene: TRBV19
len: 11
d_gene: -
j_gene: TRBJ1-2

CDR3aa: CASSTTYEQYF
CDR3nt: TGTGCCAGCAGCACTACCTACGAGCAGTACTTC
abundance: -
v_gene: TRBV5-6
len: 11
d_gene: -
j_gene: TRBJ2-7

CDR3aa: CASSLGGLTEAFF
CDR3nt: TGTGCCAGCAGCTTAGGAGGGCTCACTGAAGCTTTCTTT
abundance: -
v_gene: TRBV7-2
len: 13
d_gene: -
j_gene: TRBJ1-1